Included here is one T cell receptor (beta chain) sequence, with context. Its antigen is as yet unknown. This specimen comes from a study of cytomegalovirus exposure and HLA in healthy donors. In the study overall: There were around 100 million unique TCR beta sequences, drawn from about 179 million T cells, in an earlier analysis.

PCR amplification relied on 60 Vbeta primers (plus 13 Jbeta primers). Sequencing used immunoSEQ multiplex PCR; TCRdb keeps in-frame clones, though not all of them. This sample has about 82,000 clones, with roughly 72% found just once. Notes on the study in general: When a later analysis was performed, an Asian-associated ancestry cluster reportedly had fewer N-insertions than the roughly 700-donor mean. Of the V segments, some could not be distinguished, including TRBV6-2 and TRBV6-3, and were excluded. V- and J-gene trimming in TCR beta was tied to a missense DCLRE1C variant by an analysis performed later.

This CDR3 has 15 amino acids. J was trimmed by 8 bases and V by 4 bases; bases with no gene match: 10. Germline CDR1 and CDR2: SGHKS and YYEKEE (reference sequence). This clonotype was obtained from a woman between 45 and 65 years old in good health and CMV-seropositive. The rearrangement joins TRBV5-5 to TRBJ2-3; 10 bases line up with TRBD2. Sequencing was done on a sample of PBMCs. The CDR3, as DNA: TGTGCCAGCAGCAGATTAGCGGGAGGCGGCGGTACGCAGTATTTT. Its protein product is CASSRLAGGGGTQYF.